This TCR beta chain derives from a study of cytomegalovirus exposure and HLA in healthy donors. Study-wide context: The roughly 110 validation repertoires matched the approximately 670 first-cohort repertoires in platform, a later analysis reported.

Concerning this clone: Its antigen is currently unknown.

CDR1 is MNHEY and CDR2 is SMNVEV in the germline V gene (reference sequence). There are 15 residues in the CDR3. The V end lost 4 bases, the J end lost 2 bases, and 12 bases lay between the germline ends. The donors formed part of the roughly 110-subject validation cohort, distinct from the approximately 670-subject first cohort. The study's findings and limits: As was reported, the classifier diagnosed cytomegalovirus status with high specificity and sensitivity. The investigators catalogued 150 or so TCR beta chains as cytomegalovirus-associated.

Sequenced by immunoSEQ multiplex PCR; TCRdb stores in-frame clones only, minus some. The repertoire holds hundreds of thousands of clones, with 75% to 90% as singletons. This receptor was identified in a woman between 25 and 40 years old in good health and CMV-seropositive. Material for sequencing was PBMCs. This chain links TRBV27 with TRBJ1-5; D is unclear. The CDR3 reads CASSSEGSGNQPQHF. Written as DNA, the CDR3 is TGTGCCAGCAGTTCGGAGGGTAGCGGCAATCAGCCCCAGCATTTT.